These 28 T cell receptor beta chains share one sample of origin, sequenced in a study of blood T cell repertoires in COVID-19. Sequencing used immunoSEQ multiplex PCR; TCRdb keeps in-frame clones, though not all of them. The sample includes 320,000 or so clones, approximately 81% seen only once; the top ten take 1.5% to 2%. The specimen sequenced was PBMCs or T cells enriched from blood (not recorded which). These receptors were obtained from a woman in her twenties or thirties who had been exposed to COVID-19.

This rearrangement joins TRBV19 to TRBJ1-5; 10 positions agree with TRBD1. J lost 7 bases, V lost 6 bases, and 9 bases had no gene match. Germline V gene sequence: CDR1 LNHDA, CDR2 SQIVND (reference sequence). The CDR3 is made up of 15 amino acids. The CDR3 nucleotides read TGTGCCAGTAGACGACAGGGGGCAACCCAACAGCCCCAGCATTTT. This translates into CASRRQGATQQPQHF.

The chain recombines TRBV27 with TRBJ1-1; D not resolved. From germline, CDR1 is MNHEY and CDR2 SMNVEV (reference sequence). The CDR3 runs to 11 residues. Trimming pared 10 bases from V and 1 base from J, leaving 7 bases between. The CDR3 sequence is CANHRNTEAFF. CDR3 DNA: TGTGCCAATCACAGGAACACTGAAGCTTTCTTT.

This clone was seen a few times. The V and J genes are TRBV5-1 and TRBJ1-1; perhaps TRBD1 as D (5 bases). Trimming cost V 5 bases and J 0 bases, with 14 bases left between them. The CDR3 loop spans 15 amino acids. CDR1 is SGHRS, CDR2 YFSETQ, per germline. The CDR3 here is CASRRIGTMNTEAFF. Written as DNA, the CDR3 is TGCGCCAGCAGGAGGATTGGGACTATGAACACTGAAGCTTTCTTT.

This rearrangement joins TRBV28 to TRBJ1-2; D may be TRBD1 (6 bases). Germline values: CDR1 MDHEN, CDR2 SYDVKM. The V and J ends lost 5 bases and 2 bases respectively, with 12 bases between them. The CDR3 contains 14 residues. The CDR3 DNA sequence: TGTGCCAGCAGTACCCCAACAGGGAACTATGGCTACACCTTC. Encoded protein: CASSTPTGNYGYTF.

CDR3: CASSVSASPGANVLTF. The DNA for the CDR3 is TGTGCCAGCAGCGTAAGCGCTTCCCCTGGGGCCAACGTCCTGACTTTC. This chain joins TRBV9 and TRBJ2-6, with D unresolved. V shed 1 base and J shed 2 bases, with 10 bases lying between them. The CDR3 totals 16 residues. The V gene's germline CDR1 is SGDLS and CDR2 YYNGEE.

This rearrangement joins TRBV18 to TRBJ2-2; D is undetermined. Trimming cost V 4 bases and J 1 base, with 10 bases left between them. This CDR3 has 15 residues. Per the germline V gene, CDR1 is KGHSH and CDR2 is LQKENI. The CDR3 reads CASSRREKNTGELFF. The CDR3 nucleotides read TGTGCCAGCTCACGGAGAGAGAAGAACACCGGGGAGCTGTTTTTT.

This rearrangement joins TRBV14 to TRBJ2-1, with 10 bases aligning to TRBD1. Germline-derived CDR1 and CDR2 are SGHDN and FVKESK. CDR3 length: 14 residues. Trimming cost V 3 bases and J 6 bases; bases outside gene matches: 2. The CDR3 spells CASSQRDRGNEQFF. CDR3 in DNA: TGTGCCAGCAGCCAGAGGGACAGGGGCAATGAGCAGTTCTTC.

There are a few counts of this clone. This CDR3 reads CASSSMTSGGDYNEQFF. CDR3 nucleotides: TGTGCCAGCAGTTCCATGACTAGCGGGGGCGATTACAATGAGCAGTTCTTC. This chain connects TRBV6-2 or TRBV6-3 to TRBJ2-1; TRBD2 aligns across 12 bases. This CDR3 has 17 residues. Germline-derived CDR1 and CDR2 are MNHEY and SVGEGT. V lost 4 bases, J lost 4 bases, and 8 bases stayed unmatched.

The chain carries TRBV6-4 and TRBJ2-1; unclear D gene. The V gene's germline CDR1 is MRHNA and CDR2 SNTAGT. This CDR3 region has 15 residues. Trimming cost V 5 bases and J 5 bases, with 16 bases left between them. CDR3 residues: CASSPSRSYDNEQFF. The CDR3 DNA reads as TGTGCCAGCAGTCCAAGTAGGAGTTATGACAATGAGCAGTTCTTC.

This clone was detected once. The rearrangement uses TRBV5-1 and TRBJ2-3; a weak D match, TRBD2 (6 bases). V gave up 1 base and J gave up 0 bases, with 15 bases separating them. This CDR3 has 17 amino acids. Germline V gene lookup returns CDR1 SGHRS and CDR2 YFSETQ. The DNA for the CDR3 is TGCGCCAGCAGCTTGCTTCCAGCGGGTCCTAGCACAGATACGCAGTATTTT. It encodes CASSLLPAGPSTDTQYF. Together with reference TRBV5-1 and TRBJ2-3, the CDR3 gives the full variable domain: KAGVTQTPRYLIKTRGQQVTLSCSPISGHRSVSWYQQTPGQGLQFLFEYFSETQRNKGNFPGRFSGRQFSNSRSEMNVSTLELGDSALYLCASSLLPAGPSTDTQYFGPGTRLTVL.

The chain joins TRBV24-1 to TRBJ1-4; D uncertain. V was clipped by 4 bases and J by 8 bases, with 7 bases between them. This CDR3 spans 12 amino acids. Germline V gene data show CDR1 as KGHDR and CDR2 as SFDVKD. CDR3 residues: CATSDPGEKLFF. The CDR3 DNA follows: TGTGCCACCAGTGACCCCGGGGAAAAACTGTTTTTT.

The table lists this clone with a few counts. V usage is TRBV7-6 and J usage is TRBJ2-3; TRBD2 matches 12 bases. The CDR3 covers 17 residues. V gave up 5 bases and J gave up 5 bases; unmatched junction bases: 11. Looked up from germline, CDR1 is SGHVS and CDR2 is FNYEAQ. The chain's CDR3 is CASSLRATSGGIDTQYF. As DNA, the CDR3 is TGTGCCAGCAGCCTGCGGGCGACTAGCGGGGGAATAGATACGCAGTATTTT.

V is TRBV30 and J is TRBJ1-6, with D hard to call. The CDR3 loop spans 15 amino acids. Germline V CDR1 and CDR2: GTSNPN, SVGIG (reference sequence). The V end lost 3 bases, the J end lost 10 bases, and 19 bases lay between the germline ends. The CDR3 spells CAWSGGVGKQSPLHF. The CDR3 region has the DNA TGTGCCTGGAGCGGAGGTGTAGGAAAGCAATCACCCCTCCACTTT.

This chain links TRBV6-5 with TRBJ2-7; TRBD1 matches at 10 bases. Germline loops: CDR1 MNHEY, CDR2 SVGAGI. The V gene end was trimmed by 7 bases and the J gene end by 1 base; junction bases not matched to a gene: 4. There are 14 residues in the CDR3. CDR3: CASIRTGGSYEQYF. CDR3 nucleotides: TGTGCCAGCATTAGGACAGGGGGGTCCTACGAGCAGTACTTC.

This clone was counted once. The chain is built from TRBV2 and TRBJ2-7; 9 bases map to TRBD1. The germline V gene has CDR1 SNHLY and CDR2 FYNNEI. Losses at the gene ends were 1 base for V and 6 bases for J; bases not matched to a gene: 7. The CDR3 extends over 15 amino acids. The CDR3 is CASSEEGTGTLEQYF. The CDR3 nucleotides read TGTGCCAGCAGTGAAGAGGGGACAGGGACGCTCGAGCAGTACTTC.

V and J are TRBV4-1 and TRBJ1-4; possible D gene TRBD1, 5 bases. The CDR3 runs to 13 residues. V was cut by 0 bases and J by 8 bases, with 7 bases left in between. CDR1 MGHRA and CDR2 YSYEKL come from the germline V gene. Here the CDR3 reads CASSQDRGEKLFF. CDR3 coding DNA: TGCGCCAGCAGCCAAGATCGGGGGGAAAAACTGTTTTTT.

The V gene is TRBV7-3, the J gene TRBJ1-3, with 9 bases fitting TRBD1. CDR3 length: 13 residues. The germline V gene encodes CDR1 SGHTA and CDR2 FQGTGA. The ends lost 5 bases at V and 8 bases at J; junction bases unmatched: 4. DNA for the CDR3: TGTGCCAGCAGCAAGGACAGGGGTGACACCATATATTTT. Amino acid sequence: CASSKDRGDTIYF.

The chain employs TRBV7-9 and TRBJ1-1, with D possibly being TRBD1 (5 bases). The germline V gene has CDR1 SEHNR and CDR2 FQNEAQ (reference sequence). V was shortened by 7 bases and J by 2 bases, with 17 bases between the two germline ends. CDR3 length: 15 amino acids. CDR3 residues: CASTQRGSENTEAFF. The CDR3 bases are TGTGCCAGCACCCAAAGGGGCAGCGAAAACACTGAAGCTTTCTTT.

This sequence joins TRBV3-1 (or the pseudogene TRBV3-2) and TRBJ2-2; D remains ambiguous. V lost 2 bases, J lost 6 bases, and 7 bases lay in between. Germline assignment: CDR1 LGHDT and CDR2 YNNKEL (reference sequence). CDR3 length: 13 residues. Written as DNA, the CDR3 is TGTGCCAGCAGCCAATTCCCCGCCGGGGAGCTGTTTTTT. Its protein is CASSQFPAGELFF.

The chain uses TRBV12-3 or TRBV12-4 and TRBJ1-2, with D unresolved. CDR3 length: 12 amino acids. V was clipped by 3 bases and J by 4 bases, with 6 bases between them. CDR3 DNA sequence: TGTGCCAGCAGTTTCGGCGGCTATGGCTACACCTTC. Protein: CASSFGGYGYTF.

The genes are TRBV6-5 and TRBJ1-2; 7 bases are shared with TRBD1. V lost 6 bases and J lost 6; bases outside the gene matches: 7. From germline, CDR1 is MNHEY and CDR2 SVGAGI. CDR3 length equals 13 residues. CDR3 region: CASRRTTGDGYTF. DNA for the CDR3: TGTGCCAGCAGACGCACCACAGGGGATGGCTACACCTTC.

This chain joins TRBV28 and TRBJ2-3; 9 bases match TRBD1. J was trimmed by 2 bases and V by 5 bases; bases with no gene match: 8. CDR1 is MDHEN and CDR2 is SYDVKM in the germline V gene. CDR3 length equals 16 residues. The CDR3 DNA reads TGTGCCAGCAGTCCAAGGACAGGGGTGTACACAGATACGCAGTATTTT. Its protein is CASSPRTGVYTDTQYF.

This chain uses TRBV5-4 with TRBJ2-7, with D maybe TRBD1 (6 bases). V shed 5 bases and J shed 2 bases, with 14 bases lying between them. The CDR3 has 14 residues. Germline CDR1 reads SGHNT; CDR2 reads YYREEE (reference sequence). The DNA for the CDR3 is TGTGCCAGCAGGTCCGGGACAACCACCTACGAGCAGTACTTC. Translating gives CASRSGTTTYEQYF.

The CDR3 DNA is TGTGCCAGCAGCCAAGGGCAGGGGGCGCCCTACGAGCAGTACTTC. Its protein product is CASSQGQGAPYEQYF. The chain is built from TRBV3-1 (or the pseudogene TRBV3-2) and TRBJ2-7, with 8 nucleotides matching TRBD1. The CDR3 has 15 amino acids. V dropped 1 base and J dropped 2; count of bases not matched to a gene: 4. Germline assignment: CDR1 LGHDT and CDR2 YNNKEL (reference sequence).

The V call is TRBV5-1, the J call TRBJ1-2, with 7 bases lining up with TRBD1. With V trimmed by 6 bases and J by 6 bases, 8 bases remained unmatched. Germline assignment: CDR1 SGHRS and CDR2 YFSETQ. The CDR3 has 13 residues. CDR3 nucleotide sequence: TGCGCCAGCACCTTAGGGGGCGCGGATGGCTACACCTTC. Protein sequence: CASTLGGADGYTF.

The CDR3 sequence is CASSLAVADYEQYF. The DNA for the CDR3 is TGTGCCAGCAGCTTGGCCGTGGCAGACTACGAGCAGTACTTC. The chain combines TRBV5-4 with TRBJ2-7; D not certain. Trimming shortened V by 0 bases and J by 3 bases, and 10 bases separated the two germline ends. Germline V CDR1 and CDR2: SGHNT, YYREEE (reference sequence). The CDR3 is 14 residues long.

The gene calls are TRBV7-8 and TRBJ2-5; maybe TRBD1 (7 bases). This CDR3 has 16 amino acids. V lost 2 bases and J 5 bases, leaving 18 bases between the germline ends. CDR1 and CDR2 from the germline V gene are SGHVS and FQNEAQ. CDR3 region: CASSLMAGGLVETQYF. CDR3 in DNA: TGTGCCAGCAGCTTAATGGCAGGGGGGTTAGTGGAGACCCAGTACTTC.

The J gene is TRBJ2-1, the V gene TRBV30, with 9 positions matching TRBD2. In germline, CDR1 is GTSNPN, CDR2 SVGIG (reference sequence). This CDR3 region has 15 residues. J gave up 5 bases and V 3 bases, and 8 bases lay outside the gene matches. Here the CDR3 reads CAWREAGGFDNEQFF. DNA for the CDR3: TGTGCCTGGAGGGAAGCGGGAGGCTTCGACAATGAGCAGTTCTTC.